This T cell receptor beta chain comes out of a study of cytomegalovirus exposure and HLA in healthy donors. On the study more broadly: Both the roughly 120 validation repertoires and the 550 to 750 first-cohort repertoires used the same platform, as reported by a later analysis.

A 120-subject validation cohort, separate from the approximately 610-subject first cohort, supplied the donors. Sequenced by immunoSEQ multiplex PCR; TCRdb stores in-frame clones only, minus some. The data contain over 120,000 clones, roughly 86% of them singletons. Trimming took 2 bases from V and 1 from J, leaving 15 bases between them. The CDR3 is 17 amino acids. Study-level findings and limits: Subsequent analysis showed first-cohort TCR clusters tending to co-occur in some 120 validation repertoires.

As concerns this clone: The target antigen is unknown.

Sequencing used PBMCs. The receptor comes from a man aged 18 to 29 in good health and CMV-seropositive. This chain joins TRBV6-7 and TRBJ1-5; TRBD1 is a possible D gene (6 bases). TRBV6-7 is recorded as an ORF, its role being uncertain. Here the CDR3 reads CASSYGAGVLSNQPQHF. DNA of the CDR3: TGTGCCAGCAGTTACGGGGCAGGGGTACTGAGCAATCAGCCCCAGCATTTT.